The rows below give T cell receptor beta chains drawn from one sample of a study of T cells in Graves' hyperthyroidism and ophthalmopathy. A single record per CDR3 protein comes from TCRdb applying MiXCR to the multiplex PCR reads. The sample carries some 690,000 distinct CDR3 sequences, 17% recorded once. The sample comprised blood. The receptors were sampled from a man aged 50-59 years with Graves' hyperthyroidism. The CDR3 runs from the conserved cysteine through the conserved F or W. D genes are given only for firm matches. Clone size is not always given. Where it is, it says once, few, many or a class for expanded clones.

d_gene	j_gene	abundance	v_gene	CDR3aa	CDR3nt
TRBD2	TRBJ2-1	many	TRBV2	CASSPRSGLDYNEQFF	TGTGCCAGCAGTCCTAGATCGGGACTAGACTACAATGAGCAGTTCTTC
TRBD2	TRBJ2-3	few	TRBV7-3	CASSLLSGRTDTQYF	TGTGCCAGCAGCCTACTTAGCGGGAGGACAGATACGCAGTATTTT
TRBD1	TRBJ1-2	.	TRBV2	CACSEGAFGGYTF	TGTGCCTGCAGTGAGGGGGCCTTTGGGGGCTACACCTTC
.	TRBJ1-2	many	TRBV28	CASRASETAGYTF	TGTGCCAGCAGAGCCTCCGAGACAGCCGGCTACACCTTC
TRBD2	TRBJ2-3	.	TRBV6-2/TRBV6-3	CARSPSGFSTDTQYF	TGTGCCCGCAGTCCTAGCGGATTCAGCACAGATACGCAGTATTTT
TRBD1	TRBJ1-5	many	TRBV6-5	CASSYRQGRQPQHF	TGTGCCAGCAGTTATCGACAGGGACGCCAGCCCCAGCATTTT
TRBD2	TRBJ2-3	many	TRBV20-1	CSARAGLAGELDTQYF	TGCAGTGCTAGAGCAGGACTAGCGGGAGAATTAGATACGCAGTATTTT
.	TRBJ2-7	few	TRBV19	CASSKRETYEQYF	TGTGCCAGTAGTAAACGGGAGACCTACGAGCAGTACTTC
.	TRBJ2-7	.	TRBV5-1	CASSLGRPGPYEQYF	TGCGCCAGCAGCTTGGGAAGGCCGGGGCCCTACGAGCAGTACTTC
TRBD2	TRBJ2-2	few	TRBV7-8	CASSLSLAGGGELFF	TGTGCCAGCAGCTTATCTCTAGCGGGAGGCGGGGAGCTGTTTTTT
TRBD2	TRBJ2-1	.	TRBV20-1	CSARDPLAGGLASYNEQFF	TGCAGTGCTAGAGATCCACTAGCGGGAGGGCTTGCGTCATACAATGAGCAGTTCTTC
TRBD1	TRBJ2-5	.	TRBV7-9	CASSLALYAGQGWSETQYF	TGTGCCAGCAGCTTAGCCCTATACGCCGGACAGGGCTGGTCAGAGACCCAGTACTTC
.	TRBJ2-3	.	TRBV5-1	CASSVGTLERDTQYF	TGCGCCAGCAGCGTTGGGACCCTGGAAAGAGATACGCAGTATTTT
TRBD1	TRBJ1-1	few	TRBV10-3	CAISDTGGRGEAFF	TGTGCCATCAGTGACACAGGGGGACGCGGTGAAGCTTTCTTT
.	TRBJ2-3	many	TRBV3-1	CASSHRRGTDTQYF	TGTGCCAGCAGCCACAGGAGGGGCACAGATACGCAGTATTTT
.	TRBJ2-5	few	TRBV3-1	CASSQEAGVTSVTQYF	TGTGCCAGCAGCCAAGAAGCGGGCGTCACCAGCGTGACCCAGTACTTC
TRBD2	TRBJ2-1	few	TRBV30	CAWGPGGSYEQFF	TGTGCCTGGGGCCCGGGGGGGAGTTATGAGCAGTTCTTC
TRBD2	TRBJ2-1	many	TRBV19	CATVAGTSSYNEQFF	TGTGCCACTGTAGCGGGTACCAGCTCCTACAATGAGCAGTTCTTC
.	TRBJ1-2	few	TRBV12-3/TRBV12-4	CASSLEGRRYGYTF	TGTGCCAGCAGTTTAGAGGGGCGCCGCTATGGCTACACCTTC
TRBD1	TRBJ1-5	many	TRBV6-1	CASSGQGKGQPQHF	TGTGCCAGCAGCGGACAGGGCAAGGGACAGCCCCAGCATTTT
.	TRBJ2-3	many	TRBV28	CASSLQVISSTDTQYF	TGTGCCAGCAGTTTACAAGTGATTTCTAGCACAGATACGCAGTATTTT
.	TRBJ2-2	few	TRBV6-5	CASSYGGGGAGELFF	TGTGCCAGCAGTTACGGGGGAGGGGGGGCCGGGGAGCTGTTTTTT
.	TRBJ1-1	many	TRBV30	CAWSVRLNTEAFF	TGTGCCTGGAGTGTACGGCTGAACACTGAAGCTTTCTTT
.	TRBJ2-2	few	TRBV9	CASRAENTGELFF	TGTGCCAGCAGGGCAGAGAACACCGGGGAGCTGTTTTTT
.	TRBJ2-2	few	TRBV28	CASTSGPPNTGELFF	TGTGCCAGCACTTCCGGGCCGCCGAACACCGGGGAGCTGTTTTTT
TRBD1	TRBJ2-5	many	TRBV12-5	CASGLSSDRGETQYF	TGTGCTAGTGGTTTGTCCTCGGACAGGGGAGAGACCCAGTACTTC
.	TRBJ2-5	many	TRBV2	CASSEVGREETQYF	TGTGCCAGCAGTGAAGTTGGCAGGGAAGAGACCCAGTACTTC
.	TRBJ1-2	.	TRBV20-1	CSARRQYGYTF	TGCAGTGCTAGACGGCAGTATGGCTACACCTTC
.	TRBJ2-7	many	TRBV6-2/TRBV6-3	CASSYSTATYEQYF	TGTGCCAGCAGTTACTCGACAGCGACCTACGAGCAGTACTTC
.	TRBJ2-1	.	TRBV7-2	CASSLNQGKYNEQFF	TGTGCCAGCAGCTTAAATCAGGGGAAATACAATGAGCAGTTCTTC
.	TRBJ1-2	few	TRBV19	CASSVPGNYGYTF	TGTGCCAGTAGTGTACCAGGGAACTATGGCTACACCTTC
.	TRBJ2-7	few	TRBV12-3/TRBV12-4	CASSLGVRQYF	TGTGCCAGCAGTTTGGGGGTCCGGCAGTACTTC
.	TRBJ1-5	few	TRBV28	CASRKGFNQPQHF	TGTGCCAGTCGAAAGGGATTCAATCAGCCCCAGCATTTT
.	TRBJ2-1	.	TRBV19	CASSISVGACNEQFF	TGTGCCAGTAGTATAAGTGTCGGAGCCTGCAATGAGCAGTTCTTC
TRBD1	TRBJ1-1	many	TRBV5-1	CASSQQQGTVAFF	TGCGCCAGCAGCCAACAACAGGGGACAGTAGCTTTCTTT
.	TRBJ1-3	few	TRBV6-1	CASKQGGNTIYF	TGTGCCAGCAAACAGGGCGGAAACACCATATATTTT
.	TRBJ2-5	.	TRBV5-1	CASSLALLETQYF	TGCGCCAGCAGCTTGGCGCTTTTGGAGACCCAGTACTTC
.	TRBJ1-2	few	TRBV5-1	CASSNSGSGYTF	TGCGCCAGCAGCAATTCAGGGAGCGGCTACACCTTC
.	TRBJ1-1	.	TRBV7-9	CASEQGITEAFF	TGTGCCAGTGAACAGGGAATCACTGAAGCTTTCTTT
.	TRBJ1-2	many	TRBV7-9	CASSATGWEYGYTF	TGTGCCAGCAGCGCGACAGGATGGGAGTACGGCTACACCTTC
TRBD2	TRBJ2-2	few	TRBV12-3/TRBV12-4	CASSLHVSGNGELFF	TGTGCCAGCAGTTTACATGTTAGCGGGAACGGGGAGCTGTTTTTT
TRBD1	TRBJ2-7	many	TRBV7-9	CASSHRQGYEQYF	TGTGCCAGCAGCCACCGACAGGGTTACGAGCAGTACTTC
.	TRBJ2-3	few	TRBV12-3/TRBV12-4	CASSPSWSSTDTQYF	TGTGCCAGCAGCCCCTCTTGGTCTAGCACAGATACGCAGTATTTT
.	TRBJ1-5	many	TRBV20-1	CSARIPGVSNQPQHF	TGCAGTGCTAGAATTCCAGGCGTTAGCAATCAGCCCCAGCATTTT
TRBD1	TRBJ1-4	.	TRBV28	CASSAGGVETNEKLFF	TGTGCCAGCAGCGCAGGGGGCGTTGAAACTAATGAAAAACTGTTTTTT
.	TRBJ1-5	many	TRBV2	CASSDDRYSNQPQHF	TGTGCCAGCAGTGATGACAGGTATAGCAATCAGCCCCAGCATTTT
.	TRBJ2-7	.	TRBV30	CASSPGFHSYEQYF	TGTGCCAGCAGCCCCGGGTTCCACTCCTACGAGCAGTACTTC
TRBD2	TRBJ2-7	many	TRBV6-2/TRBV6-3	CASSKRGLGDYEQYF	TGTGCCAGCAGCAAGAGGGGACTAGGGGACTACGAGCAGTACTTC
TRBD2	TRBJ2-7	many	TRBV6-1	CASHRGSGASYEQYF	TGTGCCAGCCATAGGGGTAGCGGGGCCTCCTACGAGCAGTACTTC
.	TRBJ1-2	few	TRBV7-2	CASSARTAYYGYTF	TGTGCCAGCAGCGCCAGGACAGCCTACTATGGCTACACCTTC
.	TRBJ1-5	many	TRBV7-2	CASSWGGGSNQPQHF	TGTGCCAGCAGCTGGGGGGGAGGTAGCAATCAGCCCCAGCATTTT
.	TRBJ2-1	many	TRBV7-3	CASSLGESYNEQFF	TGTGCCAGCAGCTTAGGGGAGTCCTACAATGAGCAGTTCTTC
TRBD2	TRBJ2-7	many	TRBV5-1	CASSLEGGSLGEQYF	TGCGCCAGCAGCTTGGAAGGCGGGAGCCTAGGCGAGCAGTACTTC
.	TRBJ2-5	many	TRBV25-1	CASSEGGGWEETQYF	TGTGCCAGCAGTGAAGGTGGGGGCTGGGAAGAGACCCAGTACTTC
.	TRBJ1-4	many	TRBV6-1	CASRGEYNEKLFF	TGTGCCAGTAGGGGGGAATATAATGAAAAACTGTTTTTT
.	TRBJ2-5	many	TRBV2	CASSAHRLAQETQYF	TGTGCCAGCAGTGCCCATAGACTGGCCCAAGAGACCCAGTACTTC
.	TRBJ2-7	.	TRBV6-5	CASSYSKDSSYEQYF	TGTGCCAGCAGTTACTCGAAGGATAGCTCCTACGAGCAGTACTTC
.	TRBJ2-5	.	TRBV20-1	CSAEASSQETQYF	TGCAGTGCTGAGGCTTCCTCCCAAGAGACCCAGTACTTC